One and the same sample provided the 26 T cell receptor beta chains below, sequenced in a study of cytomegalovirus exposure and HLA in healthy donors. Sequencing used immunoSEQ multiplex PCR; TCRdb keeps in-frame clones, though not all of them. The sample includes about 360,000 clones, more than 80% of them seen just once. The sequenced material came from PBMCs. The receptor source for this set is a woman between 18 and 29 years old in good health and CMV-seronegative.

This clone was counted a few times. J is TRBJ2-7 and V is TRBV19; 8 nucleotides align to TRBD2. The length of the CDR3 is 15 residues. V trimming: 4 bases; J trimming: 0 bases; junction bases outside the gene matches: 5. CDR1 and CDR2 from the germline V gene are LNHDA and SQIVND (reference sequence). The DNA of the CDR3 is TGTGCCAGTAGTACGCTAGCGGGTAACTCCTACGAGCAGTACTTC. It specifies CASSTLAGNSYEQYF.

The chain combines TRBV27 with TRBJ1-1, with D hard to call. The germline V and J ends were trimmed by 3 bases and 1 base, with 9 bases remaining between them. The CDR3 has 14 amino acids. CDR1 and CDR2 from the germline V gene are MNHEY and SMNVEV (reference sequence). The CDR3 nucleotides read TGTGCCAGCAGTTTCTCCGACTCGAACACTGAAGCTTTCTTT. The encoded protein is CASSFSDSNTEAFF.

This chain joins TRBV4-1 and TRBJ2-7, with a weak D call TRBD2 (5 bases). This CDR3 is 13 amino acids long. The germline V gene has CDR1 MGHRA and CDR2 YSYEKL. V lost 1 base to trimming and J lost 3 bases, with 7 bases between them. This chain's CDR3 is CASSQGTDYEQYF. DNA for the CDR3: TGCGCCAGCAGCCAAGGGACTGACTACGAGCAGTACTTC.

V usage is TRBV28 and J usage is TRBJ2-2; no reliable D call. This CDR3 comprises 13 residues. Deletions cut 11 bases from V and 0 bases from J, with 10 bases between. Germline V CDR1 and CDR2: MDHEN, SYDVKM. CDR3 protein: CAASEPNTGELFF. CDR3 DNA: TGTGCCGCCTCCGAGCCGAACACCGGGGAGCTGTTTTTT.

V usage is TRBV10-3 and J usage is TRBJ2-5; no clear D. V dropped 3 bases and J dropped 5 bases, with 10 bases sitting between them. Germline loops: CDR1 ENHRY, CDR2 SYGVKD. This CDR3 has 13 residues. CDR3 in amino acids: CAISDLAGETQYF. CDR3 DNA: TGTGCCATCAGTGACCTGGCCGGGGAGACCCAGTACTTC.

The chain uses TRBV11-2 and TRBJ1-4; unclear D gene. CDR3 length equals 13 residues. Germline lookup yields CDR1 SGHAT and CDR2 FQNNGV. V lost 1 base and J lost 8, with 8 bases in between. DNA of the CDR3: TGTGCCAGCAGCTTAGTGGGAGGAGAAAAACTGTTTTTT. Translated: CASSLVGGEKLFF.

The J gene is TRBJ1-2, the V gene TRBV28; D unresolved. The CDR3 runs 13 residues. The germline gives CDR1 MDHEN, CDR2 SYDVKM. Trimming stripped 3 bases from V and 0 bases from J, with 5 bases between. CDR3 sequence (DNA): TGTGCCAGCAGTTTTCAGGCTAACTATGGCTACACCTTC. It encodes CASSFQANYGYTF.

This chain connects TRBV7-6 to TRBJ2-3; D unresolved. The V end was cut by 0 bases, the J end by 4 bases, with 8 bases between. In germline, CDR1 is SGHVS, CDR2 FNYEAQ. The CDR3 length is 14 residues. The CDR3 region is CASSLAPTSDTQYF. CDR3 DNA: TGTGCCAGCAGCTTAGCTCCTACCTCAGATACGCAGTATTTT.

This clone appeared once. The rearrangement joins TRBV15 to TRBJ1-2; D not certain. The germline V gene encodes CDR1 LNHNV and CDR2 YYDKDF (reference sequence). Trimming removed 3 bases at V and 4 bases at J, with 15 bases between. The CDR3 has 15 amino acids. This CDR3 reads CATSSKLQSSYGYTF. The DNA for the CDR3 is TGTGCCACCAGCAGCAAATTACAGTCTTCCTATGGCTACACCTTC. Variable domain in full (rest from reference TRBV15 and TRBJ1-2): DAMVIQNPRYQVTQFGKPVTLSCSQTLNHNVMYWYQQKSSQAPKLLFHYYDKDFNNEADTPDNFQSRRPNTSFCFLDIRSPGLGDTAMYLCATSSKLQSSYGYTFGSGTRLTVV.

Details on this clone: Within the sample, other DNA sequences also encode this same CDR3. The chain employs TRBV6-1 and TRBJ1-5, with D possibly being TRBD1 (5 bases). This CDR3 has 15 residues. V lost 5 bases and J lost 1, with 12 bases in between. Germline V gene lookup returns CDR1 MNHNS and CDR2 SASEGT. CDR3 in amino acids: CASSPRGGSNQPQHF. In DNA, the CDR3 is TGTGCCAGCAGTCCTCGGGGGGGGAGCAATCAGCCCCAGCATTTT.

This sequence joins TRBV28 and TRBJ2-2, with 7 positions matching TRBD2. The CDR3 totals 16 residues. Germline values: CDR1 MDHEN, CDR2 SYDVKM. The V gene end was trimmed by 1 base and the J gene end by 6 bases; junction bases not matched to a gene: 8. The CDR3 DNA follows: TGTGCCAGCAGTTTATATGGGACTATGGTGCCCGGGGAGCTGTTTTTT. This codes for CASSLYGTMVPGELFF.

V gene TRBV18 combines with J gene TRBJ2-7; possible D gene TRBD1, 5 bases. Germline values: CDR1 KGHSH, CDR2 LQKENI. This CDR3 spans 14 amino acids. V was pared by 2 bases and J by 3 bases, with 11 bases between. This CDR3 is CASSPETDSYEQYF. CDR3 coding DNA: TGTGCCAGCTCACCAGAAACAGACAGCTACGAGCAGTACTTC.

The chain is built from TRBV18 and TRBJ1-1; D is uncertain. V lost 2 bases, J lost 5 bases, and 9 bases lay in between. The CDR3 sequence is 13 residues long. Germline loops: CDR1 KGHSH, CDR2 LQKENI. The DNA of the CDR3 is TGTGCCAGCTCACCAATATTAGATACTGAAGCTTTCTTT. This sequence encodes CASSPILDTEAFF.

This clone was recorded a few times. The V and J genes are TRBV27 and TRBJ2-2, with TRBD2 as a possible D gene (5 bases). The CDR3 is 14 residues long. The germline V gene has CDR1 MNHEY and CDR2 SMNVEV (reference sequence). The ends were cut back, 3 bases at V and 4 bases at J, with 9 bases in the middle. DNA of the CDR3: TGTGCCAGCAGTTTGGGAGTCGGCACCGGGGAGCTGTTTTTT. This codes for CASSLGVGTGELFF.

This clone occurred a few times. The rearrangement links TRBV30 to TRBJ1-5; D might be TRBD1 (5 bases). The germline V gene encodes CDR1 GTSNPN and CDR2 SVGIG (reference sequence). Trimming left V 5 bases short and J 3 bases short, with 11 bases between. CDR3 length equals 13 residues. CDR3 in DNA: TGTGCCTGGGACGGGGGATTCAATCAGCCCCAGCATTTT. Translating it yields CAWDGGFNQPQHF.

This clone was detected once. This sequence joins TRBV7-9 and TRBJ1-2; D uncertain. V shed 5 bases and J shed 0 bases, with 10 bases lying between them. CDR3 size: 14 residues. CDR1 is SEHNR and CDR2 is FQNEAQ in the germline V gene (reference sequence). In DNA form, the CDR3 reads TGTGCCAGCAGCCCGAGTAGAGCTAACTATGGCTACACCTTC. Its translation is CASSPSRANYGYTF.

The chain has TRBV28 and TRBJ2-3; 7 bases are shared with TRBD1. This CDR3 comprises 14 residues. J lost 1 base, V lost 3 bases, and 1 base had no gene match. The germline V gene encodes CDR1 MDHEN and CDR2 SYDVKM. The CDR3 coding sequence is TGTGCCAGCAGTTTGGACAGGCGCACAGATACGCAGTATTTT. Its translation: CASSLDRRTDTQYF.

This chain joins TRBV9 and TRBJ1-1, with 7 bases that match TRBD1. Germline CDR1 and CDR2: SGDLS and YYNGEE. After removal of 4 bases from V and 4 bases from J, the junction contained 7 bases not matched to a gene. There are 14 residues in the CDR3. In nucleotides, the CDR3 is TGTGCCAGCAGCCCAGACAGGGTTCGCACTGAAGCTTTCTTT. Translated: CASSPDRVRTEAFF.

The V gene is TRBV27, the J gene TRBJ2-2; 7 positions match TRBD2. The CDR3 spans 14 residues. Germline V gene data show CDR1 as MNHEY and CDR2 as SMNVEV (reference sequence). Trimming took 3 bases from V and 6 from J; bases not matched to a gene: 4. For the CDR3, the DNA is TGTGCCAGCAGTTTTTACGCGGGAGCCGGGGAGCTGTTTTTT. Amino acid sequence: CASSFYAGAGELFF.

This clone appeared once. The rearrangement uses TRBV5-1 and TRBJ2-3; TRBD1 matches at 9 bases. Germline CDR1 is SGHRS and CDR2 is YFSETQ. The CDR3 totals 16 residues. Unmatched junction bases numbered 7, after V lost 2 bases and J lost 3 bases. CDR3: CASSLNRGLGTDTQYF. CDR3 sequence (DNA): TGCGCCAGCAGCTTAAACAGGGGGCTTGGGACAGATACGCAGTATTTT.

The CDR3 loop reads CASSQGLAGVNEQFF. CDR3 DNA sequence: TGCGCCAGCAGCCAAGGTCTAGCGGGAGTCAATGAGCAGTTCTTC. The chain employs TRBV4-1 and TRBJ2-1; 10 bases align to TRBD2. V lost 1 base and J lost 6; bases outside the gene matches: 3. The CDR3 spans 15 residues. Germline V gene sequence: CDR1 MGHRA, CDR2 YSYEKL.

This clone has only a few counts. J is TRBJ1-4 and V is TRBV9; D unresolved. The CDR3 covers 13 residues. The germline CDR1 and CDR2 sequences are SGDLS and YYNGEE. Trimming took 7 bases from V and 2 from J, leaving 9 bases between them. The CDR3: CASAGHTNEKLFF. DNA for the CDR3: TGTGCCAGCGCGGGTCACACTAATGAAAAACTGTTTTTT.

This chain links TRBV5-6 with TRBJ1-3; no definite D call. CDR3 length: 17 amino acids. The V gene's germline CDR1 is SGHDT and CDR2 YYEEEE. The germline V and J ends were trimmed by 0 bases and 0 bases, with 13 bases remaining between them. The CDR3 DNA is TGTGCCAGCAGCTTGGGAATCGGGGAAGGCTCTGGAAACACCATATATTTT. Its protein is CASSLGIGEGSGNTIYF.

The chain employs TRBV18 and TRBJ1-1, with TRBD1 matching over 7 bases. Germline V gene lookup returns CDR1 KGHSH and CDR2 LQKENI. The CDR3 runs 12 residues. Unmatched junction bases numbered 6, after V lost 6 bases and J lost 8 bases. The chain's CDR3 is CASSRGQDEAFF. The CDR3 DNA reads TGTGCCAGCTCCCGCGGACAGGACGAAGCTTTCTTT.

The chain combines TRBV6-6 with TRBJ1-2, with 7 bases that match TRBD1. Germline CDR1 is MNHNY and CDR2 is SVGAGI (reference sequence). CDR3 length equals 12 residues. V lost 6 bases and J lost 4; bases outside the gene matches: 2. In nucleotides, the CDR3 is TGTGCCAGCAGAAGGACAGGCTATGGCTACACCTTC. Its translation is CASRRTGYGYTF.

V and J are TRBV11-2 and TRBJ1-1; TRBD1 matches at 9 bases. Germline-derived CDR1 and CDR2 are SGHAT and FQNNGV. Germline trimming cut 5 bases from V and 5 bases from J; bases unmatched to any gene: 6. The CDR3 covers 14 residues. CDR3 in DNA: TGTGCCAGCAGCCCGGGGGACAGGGTAACTGAAGCTTTCTTT. This sequence encodes CASSPGDRVTEAFF.